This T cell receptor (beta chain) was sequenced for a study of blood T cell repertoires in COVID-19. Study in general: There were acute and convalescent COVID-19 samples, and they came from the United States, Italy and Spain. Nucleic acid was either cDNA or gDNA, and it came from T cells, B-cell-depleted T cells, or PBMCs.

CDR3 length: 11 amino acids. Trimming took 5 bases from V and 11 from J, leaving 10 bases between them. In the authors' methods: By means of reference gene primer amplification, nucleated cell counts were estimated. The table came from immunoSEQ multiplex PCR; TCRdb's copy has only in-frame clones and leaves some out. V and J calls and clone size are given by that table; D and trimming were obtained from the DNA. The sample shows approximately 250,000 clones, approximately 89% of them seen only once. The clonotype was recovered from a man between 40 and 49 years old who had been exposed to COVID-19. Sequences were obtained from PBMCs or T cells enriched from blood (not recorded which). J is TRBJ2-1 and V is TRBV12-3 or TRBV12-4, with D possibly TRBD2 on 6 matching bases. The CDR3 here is CASSPSAKQFF. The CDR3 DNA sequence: TGTGCCAGCAGTCCTAGCGCGAAGCAGTTCTTC.